These 23 T cell receptor beta chains were sequenced from one sample in a study of beta chain features in type 1 diabetes. The isolated RNA, all of it, was reverse transcribed, so expressed TCRB transcripts were what got sequenced. This table comes from immunoSEQ multiplex PCR, and its TCRdb copy is limited to in-frame clones, with some not included. The sample consists of about half a million clones, approximately 10% of them appearing once. The sequenced material came from naive CD4+ T cells from blood. These receptors were obtained from a young woman in good health.

This clone was counted a few times. This rearrangement joins TRBV29-1 to TRBJ1-1; tentative D call: TRBD1 (5 bases). The CDR3 runs 16 residues. Germline V CDR1 and CDR2: SQVTM, ANQGSEA. The V end lost 0 bases, the J end lost 1 base, and 15 bases lay between the germline ends. CDR3 residues: CSVEDQLGRGNTEAFF. The CDR3 coding sequence is TGCAGCGTTGAAGATCAGTTGGGACGGGGGAACACTGAAGCTTTCTTT.

The chain joins TRBV25-1 to TRBJ1-1; no reliable D call. This CDR3 contains 13 residues. Trimming removed 6 bases from V and 7 bases from J, with 15 bases in between. Looked up from germline, CDR1 is MGHDK and CDR2 is SYGVNS. CDR3 DNA: TGTGCCAGCAGCGACGGGATTGGAGTTGAAGCTTTCTTT. Its protein is CASSDGIGVEAFF.

The chain recombines TRBV7-9 with TRBJ2-1, with D possibly called TRBD1 or TRBD2 (5 bases each). Looked up from germline, CDR1 is SEHNR and CDR2 is FQNEAQ (reference sequence). The CDR3 is 12 amino acids. Trimming shortened V by 1 base and J by 8 bases, and 6 bases separated the two germline ends. As DNA, the CDR3 is TGTGCCAGCAGCTTAGTGGGACATGAGCAGTTCTTC. This gives the protein CASSLVGHEQFF.

This clone was counted a few times. V and J are TRBV5-4 and TRBJ2-3, with TRBD1 matching 8 bases. CDR1 is SGHNT and CDR2 is YYREEE in the germline V gene (reference sequence). This CDR3 is 13 amino acids long. Trimming at V came to 0 bases and at J to 6 bases, leaving 0 bases not matched to a gene. DNA of the CDR3: TGTGCCAGCAGCTTGGGGACAGGGGATACGCAGTATTTT. Amino acids: CASSLGTGDTQYF.

Turning to this clone: This sample includes further DNA sequences coding for the same CDR3. The CDR3 loop is CASSLGNTGELFF. In DNA, the CDR3 is TGCGCCAGCAGCTTGGGAAACACCGGGGAGCTGTTTTTT. The chain has TRBV5-1 and TRBJ2-2; no clear D. V lost 0 bases and J lost 2, with 2 bases in between. CDR3 length equals 13 residues. CDR1 and CDR2 (germline): SGHRS, YFSETQ.

In this sample, this clone turned up a few times. The chain has TRBV29-1 and TRBJ1-1; D is unresolved. Germline V gene data show CDR1 as SQVTM and CDR2 as ANQGSEA. Trimming took off 6 bases at V and 4 bases at J, with 9 bases between the two ends. The CDR3 totals 11 residues. This CDR3 is CSVRRSTEAFF. As DNA, the CDR3 is TGCAGCGTCCGGAGGAGCACTGAAGCTTTCTTT.

This clone came up many times. The chain carries TRBV14 and TRBJ2-1, with D uncertain. With 5 bases removed from V and 7 bases from J, the gap between germline ends came to 6 bases. From germline, CDR1 is SGHDN and CDR2 FVKESK. This CDR3 is 11 amino acids long. The CDR3 region has the DNA TGTGCCAGCAGCTCTGGTAATGAGCAGTTCTTC. Translating it yields CASSSGNEQFF.

In this sample, this clone turned up a few times. The V call is TRBV29-1, the J call TRBJ2-5, with 8 bases that match TRBD1. The CDR3 is 12 residues long. Germline V gene sequence: CDR1 SQVTM, CDR2 ANQGSEA. V was clipped by 3 bases and J by 11 bases; unmatched bases: 8. For the CDR3, the DNA is TGCAGCGTTGAGCAGGGGGCGGGTGAGCAGTACTTC. This sequence encodes CSVEQGAGEQYF.

This sequence joins TRBV7-9 and TRBJ1-1, with D tentatively TRBD1 (5 bases). Germline V gene lookup returns CDR1 SEHNR and CDR2 FQNEAQ (reference sequence). This CDR3 spans 13 amino acids. Trimming left V 4 bases short and J 6 bases short, with 12 bases between. CDR3 region: CASSSTGYAEAFF. The CDR3 nucleotides are TGTGCCAGCAGCTCAACAGGATACGCTGAAGCTTTCTTT.

This rearrangement joins TRBV7-2 to TRBJ2-2; the match to TRBD1 covers 7 bases. The CDR3 extends over 16 amino acids. Unmatched junction bases numbered 10, after V lost 5 bases and J lost 4 bases. CDR1 SGHTA and CDR2 FQGNSA come from the germline V gene. CDR3 bases: TGTGCCAGCAGCCCCCCAACGACAGGGCTCACCGGGGAGCTGTTTTTT. It codes for CASSPPTTGLTGELFF.

Remarks on this clone: Other nucleotide sequences in the sample specify the same CDR3. The chain carries TRBV18 and TRBJ2-5; D is perhaps TRBD1 or TRBD2 (5 bases each). CDR3 length equals 14 residues. CDR1 is KGHSH and CDR2 is LQKENI in the germline V gene. Trimming removed 3 bases at V and 2 bases at J, with 10 bases between. Here the CDR3 DNA reads TGTGCCAGCTCACCTGGGACCGGTCAAGAGACCCAGTACTTC. Translation: CASSPGTGQETQYF. The complete variable domain, with remaining parts taken from reference TRBV18 and TRBJ2-5, reads NAGVMQNPRHLVRRRGQEARLRCSPMKGHSHVYWYRQLPEEGLKFMVYLQKENIIDESGMPKERFSAEFPKEGPSILRIQQVVRGDSAAYFCASSPGTGQETQYFGPGTRLLVL.

A few counts support this clone. V gene TRBV29-1 combines with J gene TRBJ1-3, with unresolved D. V was pared by 4 bases and J by 0 bases, with 7 bases between. Germline values: CDR1 SQVTM, CDR2 ANQGSEA. The CDR3 extends over 13 amino acids. CDR3 sequence: CSVVSSSGNTIYF. CDR3 bases: TGCAGCGTTGTCTCCAGCTCTGGAAACACCATATATTTT.

Notes on this clone: The sample carries other DNA sequences with the same CDR3. This sequence joins TRBV7-2 and TRBJ2-3; a possible D gene is TRBD2 (7 bases). V was cut by 6 bases and J by 3 bases, with 10 bases left in between. Germline CDR1 and CDR2: SGHTA and FQGNSA. The CDR3 sequence is 13 residues long. CDR3 sequence: CASRGGGTDTQYF. As DNA, the CDR3 is TGTGCCAGCAGGGGAGGGGGTACAGATACGCAGTATTTT.

This clone turned up a few times. The chain links TRBV2 to TRBJ2-6; D unclear. Trimming removed 8 bases from V and 11 bases from J, with 16 bases in between. CDR3 length: 13 amino acids. CDR1 and CDR2 (germline): SNHLY, FYNNEI. CDR3: CASLLEIRHVLTF. The CDR3 DNA reads TGTGCCAGCCTCCTCGAGATCCGACACGTCCTGACTTTC. The variable domain in full, completed from reference TRBV2 and TRBJ2-6, reads EPEVTQTPSHQVTQMGQEVILRCVPISNHLYFYWYRQILGQKVEFLVSFYNNEISEKSEIFDDQFSVERPDGSNFTLKIRSTKLEDSAMYFCASLLEIRHVLTFGAGSRLTVL.

This clone came up once. The chain joins TRBV7-2 to TRBJ1-5; 7 bases map to TRBD1. CDR1 is SGHTA and CDR2 is FQGNSA in the germline V gene. CDR3 length: 14 residues. The V gene end was trimmed by 5 bases and the J gene end by 4 bases; junction bases not matched to a gene: 5. Here the CDR3 reads CASSNRQGNQPQHF. As DNA, the CDR3 is TGTGCCAGCAGCAACAGACAGGGTAATCAGCCCCAGCATTTT.

The genes are TRBV28 and TRBJ2-5, with D possibly being TRBD1 (6 bases). The CDR3 runs to 15 residues. CDR1 and CDR2 (germline): MDHEN, SYDVKM. Trimming shortened V by 5 bases and J by 5 bases, and 18 bases separated the two germline ends. In DNA form, the CDR3 reads TGTGCCAGCAGTCTGGGACACGCTCTTCCCGAGACCCAGTACTTC. It yields the protein CASSLGHALPETQYF.

There are a few counts of this clone. The genes are TRBV7-9 and TRBJ2-3; a possible D gene is TRBD2 (6 bases). The germline V and J ends were trimmed by 4 bases and 2 bases, with 16 bases remaining between them. Germline assignment: CDR1 SEHNR and CDR2 FQNEAQ (reference sequence). The CDR3 runs to 16 residues. The CDR3 spells CASSSGRRDFTDTQYF. The CDR3 DNA follows: TGTGCCAGCAGCTCCGGTCGGCGGGATTTCACAGATACGCAGTATTTT.

The CDR3 coding sequence is TGCAGTGCTAGAGAGGGTAATACGCAGTATTTT. Translating it yields CSAREGNTQYF. The V and J genes are TRBV20-1 and TRBJ2-3, with D uncertain. V was pared by 0 bases and J by 7 bases, with 5 bases between. Germline loops: CDR1 DFQATT, CDR2 SNEGSKA (reference sequence). CDR3 length: 11 residues.

The chain carries TRBV7-9 and TRBJ2-5; 9 nucleotides match TRBD1. Trimming at V came to 4 bases and at J to 5 bases, leaving 2 bases not matched to a gene. Germline CDR1 and CDR2: SEHNR and FQNEAQ (reference sequence). The CDR3 runs to 13 residues. The CDR3 DNA reads as TGTGCCAGCAGCTCACAGGGGGCCGAGACCCAGTACTTC. It codes for CASSSQGAETQYF.

This clone was counted many times. V and J are TRBV30 and TRBJ2-5; tentatively, D is TRBD1 (5 bases). Trimming left V 8 bases short and J 0 bases short, with 16 bases between. In germline, CDR1 is GTSNPN, CDR2 SVGIG (reference sequence). This CDR3 comprises 14 residues. This CDR3 reads CARTGYPDQETQYF. The CDR3 DNA reads TGTGCCAGAACAGGTTATCCCGACCAAGAGACCCAGTACTTC. Full variable domain (remainder filled in from reference TRBV30 and TRBJ2-5): SQTIHQWPATLVQPVGSPLSLECTVEGTSNPNLYWYRQAAGRGLQLLFYSVGIGQISSEVPQNLSASRPQDRQFILSSKKLLLSDSGFYLCARTGYPDQETQYFGPGTRLLVL.

This clone was seen more than once but under ten times. The V call is TRBV7-9, the J call TRBJ2-3, with a possible D match to TRBD1 (5 bases). Between the trimmed V and J ends, which lost 2 bases and 8 bases, there was a span of 17 bases. The V gene's germline CDR1 is SEHNR and CDR2 FQNEAQ (reference sequence). This CDR3 comprises 15 residues. CDR3 nucleotide sequence: TGTGCCAGCAGCTTATTAGGGGTAGCAGTGGCTACGCAGTATTTT. It is translated as CASSLLGVAVATQYF.

The chain combines TRBV19 with TRBJ2-7, with D perhaps being TRBD1 or TRBD2 (5 bases each). In germline, CDR1 is LNHDA, CDR2 SQIVND (reference sequence). Trimming removed 5 bases at V and 4 bases at J, with 15 bases between. The CDR3 loop spans 14 amino acids. CDR3 sequence (DNA): TGTGCCAGTAGTGCCACCGGGACCGCTTACGAGCAGTACTTC. It yields the protein CASSATGTAYEQYF.

V usage is TRBV2 and J usage is TRBJ2-6; D is unresolved. This CDR3 is 15 amino acids long. Germline values: CDR1 SNHLY, CDR2 FYNNEI. Between the trimmed V and J ends, which lost 3 bases and 4 bases, there was a span of 10 bases. Here the CDR3 reads CASSDWVLGANVLTF. The CDR3 nucleotides read TGTGCCAGCAGTGATTGGGTTCTGGGGGCCAACGTCCTGACTTTC.